The T cell receptor beta chain described here comes from a study of technical replicates of blood from a handful of donors. Losses at the gene ends were 5 bases for V and 2 bases for J; bases not matched to a gene: 12. CDR3 size: 19 residues. Germline V gene data show CDR1 as SGHDN and CDR2 as FVKESK. Sequencing used immunoSEQ multiplex PCR; TCRdb keeps in-frame clones, though not all of them. The table lists 65,000 to 85,000 clones, 90% to 95% of them singletons. The V call is TRBV14, the J call TRBJ2-7; 16 nucleotides align to TRBD2. The TCR comes from a human donor in good health. The sample comprised T cells isolated from PBMCs. In DNA, the CDR3 is TGTGCCAGCAGCTTAATCCCGGGACTAGCGGGAGGGTCTGCCTACGAGCAGTACTTC. As protein: CASSLIPGLAGGSAYEQYF.